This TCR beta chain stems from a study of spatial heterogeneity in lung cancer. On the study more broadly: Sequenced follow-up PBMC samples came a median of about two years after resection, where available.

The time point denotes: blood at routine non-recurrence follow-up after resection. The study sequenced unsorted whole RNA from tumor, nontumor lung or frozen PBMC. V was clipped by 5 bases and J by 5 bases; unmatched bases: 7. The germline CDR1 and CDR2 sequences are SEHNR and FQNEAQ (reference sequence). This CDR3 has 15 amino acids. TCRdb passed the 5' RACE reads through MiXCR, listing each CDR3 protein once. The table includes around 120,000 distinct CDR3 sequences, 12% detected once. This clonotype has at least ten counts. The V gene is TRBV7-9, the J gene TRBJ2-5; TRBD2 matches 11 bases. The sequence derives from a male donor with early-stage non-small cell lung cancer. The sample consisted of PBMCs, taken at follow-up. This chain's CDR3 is CASSPTSGTRETQYF. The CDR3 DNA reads TGTGCCAGCAGCCCGACTAGCGGGACGAGGGAGACCCAGTACTTC.